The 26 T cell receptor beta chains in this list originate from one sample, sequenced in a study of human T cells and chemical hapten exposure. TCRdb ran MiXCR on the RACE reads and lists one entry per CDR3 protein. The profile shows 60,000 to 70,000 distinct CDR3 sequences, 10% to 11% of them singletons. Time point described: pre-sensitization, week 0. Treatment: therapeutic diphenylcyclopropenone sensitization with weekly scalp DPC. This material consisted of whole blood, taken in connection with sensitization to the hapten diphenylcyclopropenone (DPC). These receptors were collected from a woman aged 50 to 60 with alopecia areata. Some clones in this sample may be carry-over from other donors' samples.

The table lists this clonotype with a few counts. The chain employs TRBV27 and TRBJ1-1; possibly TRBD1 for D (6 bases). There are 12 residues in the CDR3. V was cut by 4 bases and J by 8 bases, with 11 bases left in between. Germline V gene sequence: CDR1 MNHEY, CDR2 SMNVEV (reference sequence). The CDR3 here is CASSSYQGEAFF. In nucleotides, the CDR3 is TGTGCCAGCAGTTCTTATCAGGGGGAAGCTTTCTTT.

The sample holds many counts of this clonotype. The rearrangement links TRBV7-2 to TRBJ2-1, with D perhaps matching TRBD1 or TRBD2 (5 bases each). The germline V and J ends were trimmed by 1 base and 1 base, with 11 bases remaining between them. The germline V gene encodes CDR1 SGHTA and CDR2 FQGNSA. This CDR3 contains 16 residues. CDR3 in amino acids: CASSLGGTGSYNEQFF. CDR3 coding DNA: TGTGCCAGCAGCTTAGGGGGGACGGGTTCCTACAATGAGCAGTTCTTC.

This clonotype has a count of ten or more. The chain's CDR3 is CASSPDIYEQYF. CDR3 in DNA: TGTGCCAGCAGCCCCGATATCTACGAGCAGTACTTC. The chain joins TRBV28 to TRBJ2-7, with no clear D. CDR3 size: 12 residues. Germline lookup yields CDR1 MDHEN and CDR2 SYDVKM. The germline V and J ends were trimmed by 6 bases and 3 bases, with 9 bases remaining between them.

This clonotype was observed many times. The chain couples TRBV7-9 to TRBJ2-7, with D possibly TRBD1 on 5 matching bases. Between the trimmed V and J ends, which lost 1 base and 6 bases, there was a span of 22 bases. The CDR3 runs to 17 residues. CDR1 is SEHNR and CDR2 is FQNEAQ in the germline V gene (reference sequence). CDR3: CASSLDRKGRAALEQYF. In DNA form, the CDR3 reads TGTGCCAGCAGCTTAGATCGAAAGGGCAGGGCGGCTCTCGAGCAGTACTTC.

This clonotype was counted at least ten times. CDR3 amino acids: CASSQATGSVSYYEQYF. CDR3 in DNA: TGTGCCAGCAGCCAAGCGACCGGAAGCGTATCTTACTACGAGCAGTACTTC. The chain couples TRBV14 to TRBJ2-7; D remains unclear. The V gene lost 1 base and the J gene lost 3 bases, with 19 bases spanning the gap. The CDR3 is 17 residues long. Germline CDR1 and CDR2: SGHDN and FVKESK.

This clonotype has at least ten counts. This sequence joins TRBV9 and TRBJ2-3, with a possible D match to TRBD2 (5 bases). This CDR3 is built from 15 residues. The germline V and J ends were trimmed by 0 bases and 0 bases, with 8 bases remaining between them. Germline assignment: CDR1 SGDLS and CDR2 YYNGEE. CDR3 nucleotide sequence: TGTGCCAGCAGCGTAGCTGGGAGTAGCACAGATACGCAGTATTTT. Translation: CASSVAGSSTDTQYF.

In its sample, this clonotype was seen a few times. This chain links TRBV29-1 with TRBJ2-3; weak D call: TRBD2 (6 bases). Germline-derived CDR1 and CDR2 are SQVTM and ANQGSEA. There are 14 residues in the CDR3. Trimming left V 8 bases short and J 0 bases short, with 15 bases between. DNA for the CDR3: TGCAGCCTCCGGGAGTACCGTAGCACAGATACGCAGTATTTT. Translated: CSLREYRSTDTQYF.

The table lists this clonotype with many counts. The DNA for the CDR3 is TGTGCCAGCAGTCCTAATACCCTTTCTGGGGCCAACGTCCTGACTTTC. The encoded protein is CASSPNTLSGANVLTF. The gene calls are TRBV25-1 and TRBJ2-6; D is undetermined. CDR3 length: 16 residues. Trimming left V 5 bases short and J 1 base short, with 12 bases between. CDR1 is MGHDK, CDR2 SYGVNS, per germline.

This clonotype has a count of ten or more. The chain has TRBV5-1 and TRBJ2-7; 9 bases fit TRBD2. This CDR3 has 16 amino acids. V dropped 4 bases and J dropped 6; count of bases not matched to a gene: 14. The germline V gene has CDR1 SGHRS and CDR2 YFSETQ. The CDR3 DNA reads TGCGCCAGCAGCCCCAAGATGACTAGCGGACCCTCCGAGCAGTACTTC. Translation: CASSPKMTSGPSEQYF.

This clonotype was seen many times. DNA of the CDR3: TGTGCCAGCAGCGTCGACGGCCAAGTCACTGAAGCTTTCTTT. Protein: CASSVDGQVTEAFF. This sequence joins TRBV7-3 and TRBJ1-1, with D unresolved. V lost 5 bases, J lost 4 bases, and 14 bases lay in between. The CDR3 sequence is 14 residues long. Germline values: CDR1 SGHTA, CDR2 FQGTGA.

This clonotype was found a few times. The CDR3, as DNA: TGTGCCAGCAGCTTTTCCGGGACAGGGTTAGAAGAGCAGTACTTC. Translating it yields CASSFSGTGLEEQYF. The chain joins TRBV7-3 to TRBJ2-7, with 9 bases that match TRBD1. CDR3 length: 15 residues. V dropped 3 bases and J dropped 7; count of bases not matched to a gene: 10. Per germline, CDR1 SGHTA and CDR2 FQGTGA.

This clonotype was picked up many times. Written as DNA, the CDR3 is TGTGCCAGCTCCCGGGCAGGGAGTACCGGGGAGCTGTTTTTT. Its protein is CASSRAGSTGELFF. This chain links TRBV27 with TRBJ2-2, with D perhaps assigned TRBD1 or TRBD2 (5 bases each). This CDR3 contains 14 residues. Trimming removed 8 bases at V and 5 bases at J, with 15 bases between. Germline V lookup: CDR1 MNHEY, CDR2 SMNVEV (reference sequence).

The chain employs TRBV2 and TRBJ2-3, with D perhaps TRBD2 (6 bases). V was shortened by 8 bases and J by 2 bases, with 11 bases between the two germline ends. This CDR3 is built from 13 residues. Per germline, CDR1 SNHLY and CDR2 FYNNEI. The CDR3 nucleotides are TGTGCCAGCCTATGGACTAACACAGATACGCAGTATTTT. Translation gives CASLWTNTDTQYF.

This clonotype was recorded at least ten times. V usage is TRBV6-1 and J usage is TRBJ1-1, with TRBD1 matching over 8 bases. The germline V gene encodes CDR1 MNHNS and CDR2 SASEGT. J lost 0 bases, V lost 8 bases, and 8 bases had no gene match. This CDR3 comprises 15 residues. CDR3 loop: CASYGQGIMNTEAFF. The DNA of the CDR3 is TGTGCCAGCTACGGACAGGGAATTATGAACACTGAAGCTTTCTTT.

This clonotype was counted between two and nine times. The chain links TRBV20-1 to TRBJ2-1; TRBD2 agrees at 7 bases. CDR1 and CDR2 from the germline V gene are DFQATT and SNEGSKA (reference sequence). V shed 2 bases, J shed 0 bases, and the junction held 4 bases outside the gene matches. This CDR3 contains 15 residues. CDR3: CSARLSGISYNEQFF. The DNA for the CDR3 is TGCAGTGCTAGATTAAGCGGGATCTCCTACAATGAGCAGTTCTTC.

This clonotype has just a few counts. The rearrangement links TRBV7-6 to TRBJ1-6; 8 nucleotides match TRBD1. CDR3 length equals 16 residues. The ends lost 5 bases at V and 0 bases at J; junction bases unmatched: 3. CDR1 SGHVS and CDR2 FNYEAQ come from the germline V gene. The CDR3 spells CASSPQGGSYNSPLHF. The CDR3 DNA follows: TGTGCCAGCAGCCCACAGGGGGGCTCCTATAATTCACCCCTCCACTTT.

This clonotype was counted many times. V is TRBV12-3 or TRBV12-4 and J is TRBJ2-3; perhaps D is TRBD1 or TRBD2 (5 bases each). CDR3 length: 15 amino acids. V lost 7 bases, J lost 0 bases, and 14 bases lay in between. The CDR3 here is CASNPGRSSTDTQYF. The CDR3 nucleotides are TGTGCCAGCAACCCGGGACGCAGTAGCACAGATACGCAGTATTTT.

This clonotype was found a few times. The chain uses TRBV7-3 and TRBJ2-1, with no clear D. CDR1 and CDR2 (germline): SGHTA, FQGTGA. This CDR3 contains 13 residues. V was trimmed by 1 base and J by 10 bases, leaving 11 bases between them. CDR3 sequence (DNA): TGTGCCAGCAGCTTAAACCGACCTGGGGAGCAGTTCTTC. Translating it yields CASSLNRPGEQFF.

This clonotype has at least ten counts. CDR3 sequence (DNA): TGTGCCAGCGCCAGGGGGCGGCCCGGATATACGCAGTATTTT. Its protein is CASARGRPGYTQYF. The chain couples TRBV14 to TRBJ2-3; TRBD1 matches at 8 bases. Unmatched junction bases numbered 11, after V lost 8 bases and J lost 7 bases. This CDR3 has 14 residues. Per germline, CDR1 SGHDN and CDR2 FVKESK. The full variable domain, with the rest looked up from reference TRBV14 and TRBJ2-3, is EAGVTQFPSHSVIEKGQTVTLRCDPISGHDNLYWYRRVMGKEIKFLLHFVKESKQDESGMPNNRFLAERTGGTYSTLKVQPAELEDSGVYFCASARGRPGYTQYFGPGTRLTVL.

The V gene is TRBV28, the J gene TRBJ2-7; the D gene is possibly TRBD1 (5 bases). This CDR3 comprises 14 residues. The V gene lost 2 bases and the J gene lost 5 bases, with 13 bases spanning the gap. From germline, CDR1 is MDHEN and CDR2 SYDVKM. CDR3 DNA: TGTGCCAGCAGTTTAGCACAGGCTGTCAACGAGCAGTACTTC. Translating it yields CASSLAQAVNEQYF.

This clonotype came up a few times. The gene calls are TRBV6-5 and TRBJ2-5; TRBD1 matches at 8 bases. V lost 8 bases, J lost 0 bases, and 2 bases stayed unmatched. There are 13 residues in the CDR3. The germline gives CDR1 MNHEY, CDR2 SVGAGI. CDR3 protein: CASGDRNQETQYF. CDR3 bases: TGTGCCAGCGGGGACAGGAACCAAGAGACCCAGTACTTC.

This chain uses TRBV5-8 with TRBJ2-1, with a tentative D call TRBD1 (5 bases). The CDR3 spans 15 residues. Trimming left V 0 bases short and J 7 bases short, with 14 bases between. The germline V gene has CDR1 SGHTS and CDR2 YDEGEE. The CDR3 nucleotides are TGTGCCAGCAGCTTGGGCCTCACTCAGGGTAATGAGCAGTTCTTC. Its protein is CASSLGLTQGNEQFF.

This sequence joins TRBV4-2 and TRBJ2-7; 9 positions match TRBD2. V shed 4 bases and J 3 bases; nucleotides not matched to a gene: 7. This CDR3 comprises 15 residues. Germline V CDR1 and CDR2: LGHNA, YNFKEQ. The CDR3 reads CASSLTSTSGYEQYF. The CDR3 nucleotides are TGTGCCAGCAGCCTCACCTCGACTAGCGGCTACGAGCAGTACTTC.

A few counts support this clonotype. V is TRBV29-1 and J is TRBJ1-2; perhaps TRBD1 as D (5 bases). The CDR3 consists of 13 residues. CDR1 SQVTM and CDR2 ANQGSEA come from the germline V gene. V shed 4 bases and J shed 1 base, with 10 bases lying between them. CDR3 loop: CSVGSGNNYGYTF. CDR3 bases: TGCAGCGTTGGCTCAGGGAATAACTATGGCTACACCTTC.

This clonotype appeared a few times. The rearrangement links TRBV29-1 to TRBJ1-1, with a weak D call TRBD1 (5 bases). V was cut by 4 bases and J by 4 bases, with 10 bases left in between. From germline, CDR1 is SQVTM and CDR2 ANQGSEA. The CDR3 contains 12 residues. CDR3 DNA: TGCAGCGTTGCGGCAGGGTCCACTGAAGCTTTCTTT. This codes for CSVAAGSTEAFF.

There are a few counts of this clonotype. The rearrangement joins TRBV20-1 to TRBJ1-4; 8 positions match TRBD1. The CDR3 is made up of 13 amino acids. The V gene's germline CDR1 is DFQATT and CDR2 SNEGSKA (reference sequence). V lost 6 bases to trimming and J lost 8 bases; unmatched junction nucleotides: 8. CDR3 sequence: CSALAAGGEKLFF. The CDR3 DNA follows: TGCAGTGCCCTGGCGGCAGGGGGCGAAAAACTGTTTTTT.